These 14 T cell receptor beta chains were all obtained from the same sample, sequenced in a study of control samples from healthy donors and cancer patients. Using immunoSEQ multiplex PCR, the repertoire was profiled, and TCRdb retains in-frame clones only, with some absent. The sample records 40,000 to 55,000 clones, over 85% being singletons. The sequenced sample was PBMCs. These receptors were collected from a man aged 35-49 years with colorectal cancer.

V is TRBV7-8 and J is TRBJ2-7, with no clear D. Trimming took off 1 base at V and 3 bases at J, with 10 bases between the two ends. The CDR3 is made up of 14 amino acids. Per the germline V gene, CDR1 is SGHVS and CDR2 is FQNEAQ. This CDR3 reads CASSLERAYYEQYF. The CDR3 DNA reads as TGTGCCAGCAGCTTAGAGCGAGCCTACTACGAGCAGTACTTC.

The CDR3 DNA sequence: TGTGCCAGCAGCTTGGCTGGGGCGACAGGGAGCAGATTCAGAGCCTACGAGCAGTACTTC. Amino acid sequence: CASSLAGATGSRFRAYEQYF. This sequence joins TRBV5-5 and TRBJ2-7, with 7 bases lining up with TRBD1. Per the germline V gene, CDR1 is SGHKS and CDR2 is YYEKEE (reference sequence). V lost 0 bases, J lost 2 bases, and 20 bases stayed unmatched. The CDR3 length is 20 residues. Full variable domain (rest looked up from reference TRBV5-5 and TRBJ2-7): DAGVTQSPTHLIKTRGQQVTLRCSPISGHKSVSWYQQVLGQGPQFIFQYYEKEERGRGNFPDRFSARQFPNYSSELNVNALLLGDSALYLCASSLAGATGSRFRAYEQYFGPGTRLTVT.

This clone showed up just a few times. The rearrangement uses TRBV28 and TRBJ2-3; TRBD2 matches at 7 bases. V trimming: 6 bases; J trimming: 3 bases; junction bases outside the gene matches: 6. Germline CDR1 reads MDHEN; CDR2 reads SYDVKM. The CDR3 consists of 14 residues. Here the CDR3 DNA reads TGTGCCAGCAGCTGGGGAGGGCCGACAGATACGCAGTATTTT. Protein sequence: CASSWGGPTDTQYF. Based on the CDR3 plus reference TRBV28 and TRBJ2-3, the full variable domain is DVKVTQSSRYLVKRTGEKVFLECVQDMDHENMFWYRQDPGLGLRLIYFSYDVKMKEKGDIPEGYSVSREKKERFSLILESASTNQTSMYLCASSWGGPTDTQYFGPGTRLTVL.

The chain employs TRBV4-1 and TRBJ2-7, with 7 bases lining up with TRBD2. V shed 3 bases, J shed 0 bases, and the junction held 2 bases outside the gene matches. This CDR3 contains 14 residues. CDR1 and CDR2 (germline): MGHRA, YSYEKL. In DNA, the CDR3 is TGCGCCAGCAGCCAGGGGGGGGTCTCCTACGAGCAGTACTTC. Its translation is CASSQGGVSYEQYF.

The genes are TRBV6-5 and TRBJ2-3; 7 bases line up with TRBD2. The CDR3 covers 14 residues. CDR1 MNHEY and CDR2 SVGAGI come from the germline V gene. The trim removed 6 bases at V and 1 base at J, leaving 4 bases unmatched. CDR3 DNA: TGTGCCAGCAGGTGGCTAGCGGGCACAGATACGCAGTATTTT. Translation: CASRWLAGTDTQYF.

This clone was seen just once. As DNA, the CDR3 is TGTGCCAGCAGTTACTCAGGGGATTACGGTGAAAAACTGTTTTTT. It specifies CASSYSGDYGEKLFF. This chain uses TRBV6-5 with TRBJ1-4; TRBD1 is a possible D gene (5 bases). The V gene's germline CDR1 is MNHEY and CDR2 SVGAGI. The V end was cut by 0 bases, the J end by 7 bases, with 12 bases between. CDR3 length: 15 residues.

This clone turned up a few times. The chain carries TRBV7-9 and TRBJ2-7, with D possibly being TRBD1 or TRBD2 (5 bases each). CDR1 and CDR2 (germline): SEHNR, FQNEAQ (reference sequence). V was clipped by 5 bases and J by 2 bases, with 13 bases between them. The CDR3 spans 14 residues. CDR3 nucleotides: TGTGCCAGCAGCCCCCGGGACGCAGCCTACGAGCAGTACTTC. Protein sequence: CASSPRDAAYEQYF.

The chain joins TRBV29-1 to TRBJ1-2, with 8 bases that match TRBD1. The CDR3 has 13 residues. V was pared by 7 bases and J by 6 bases, with 10 bases of the junction left unmatched. Germline V gene sequence: CDR1 SQVTM, CDR2 ANQGSEA. Here the CDR3 reads CSARQGYGDGYTF. The CDR3 region has the DNA TGCAGCGCCCGACAGGGGTACGGCGATGGCTACACCTTC.

The rearrangement uses TRBV30 and TRBJ2-7, with unresolved D. The CDR3 has 12 amino acids. Deletions cut 5 bases from V and 6 bases from J, with 14 bases between. CDR1 is GTSNPN, CDR2 SVGIG, per germline (reference sequence). This CDR3 is CAWGATITEQYF. The CDR3 nucleotides read TGTGCCTGGGGCGCGACAATCACCGAGCAGTACTTC.

This chain links TRBV7-8 with TRBJ1-3; the D gene is possibly TRBD1 (5 bases). Germline loops: CDR1 SGHVS, CDR2 FQNEAQ. V was cut by 5 bases and J by 0 bases, with 11 bases left in between. There are 15 residues in the CDR3. The CDR3, as DNA: TGTGCCAGCAGCCGAGACAGATTCTCTGGAAACACCATATATTTT. Translated, it gives CASSRDRFSGNTIYF.

This chain uses TRBV5-1 with TRBJ1-5; D remains unclear. The germline V gene has CDR1 SGHRS and CDR2 YFSETQ. The V end was cut by 2 bases, the J end by 3 bases, with 6 bases between. The CDR3 spans 13 residues. The CDR3 DNA sequence: TGCGCCAGCAGCTTAGGGTTCAATCAGCCCCAGCATTTT. Amino acid sequence: CASSLGFNQPQHF.

V and J are TRBV5-4 and TRBJ2-4; tentative D call: TRBD2 (5 bases). The CDR3 covers 15 residues. Germline V CDR1 and CDR2: SGHNT, YYREEE (reference sequence). Trimming took off 0 bases at V and 1 base at J, with 8 bases between the two ends. The chain's CDR3 is CASSLGGAAKNIQYF. CDR3 sequence (DNA): TGTGCCAGCAGCTTGGGGGGAGCGGCCAAAAACATTCAGTACTTC.

In nucleotides, the CDR3 is TGTGCCAGTAGTATCGCCGGGCGGGAGCAGTTCTTC. Amino acids: CASSIAGREQFF. The chain combines TRBV19 with TRBJ2-1, with unresolved D. CDR3 length equals 12 residues. Germline CDR1 is LNHDA and CDR2 is SQIVND (reference sequence). Trimming removed 3 bases at V and 10 bases at J, with 10 bases between.

This clone was seen once. The chain has TRBV27 and TRBJ1-5; 7 bases align to TRBD1. The CDR3 runs to 13 residues. J lost 4 bases, V lost 8 bases, and 5 bases had no gene match. Germline CDR1 MNHEY, CDR2 SMNVEV (reference sequence). DNA for the CDR3: TGTGCCAGCTCACAGGGGAAGAATCAGCCCCAGCATTTT. This sequence encodes CASSQGKNQPQHF.